This is a list of T cell receptor beta chains from one sample in a study of OX40 agonist ivuxolimab in advanced cancers. Clones were read by immunoSEQ multiplex PCR, and TCRdb kept only the in-frame ones, dropping some. Seen here are fewer than 85,000 clones, about four fifths observed once, and the top ten hold 6% to 8%. The specimen was CD4+ or CD8+ T cells sorted from blood, collected in a trial of the OX40 agonist ivuxolimab. These receptors came from an adult with an advanced solid tumor such as melanoma, head and neck, liver or kidney cancer. Both conserved end residues are trimmed from each CDR3. Fields, in order: V gene, CDR3 protein.

v_call: TRBV29-1; cdr3_aa: SVAVTQASSYNEQF
v_call: TRBV18; cdr3_aa: ASSPSSTGGETQY
v_call: TRBV9; cdr3_aa: ASSVAASGNTIY
v_call: TRBV7-2; cdr3_aa: ASSLESPASGTEQF
v_call: TRBV7-2; cdr3_aa: ASSFGRFLGDTQY
v_call: TRBV6-5; cdr3_aa: ASSYSGLPGTDTQY
v_call: TRBV11-2; cdr3_aa: ASSPRSSGSWSETQY
v_call: TRBV5-6; cdr3_aa: ASSFQGAPHNEQF
v_call: TRBV4-3; cdr3_aa: ASSQKAGGGHEQF
v_call: TRBV14; cdr3_aa: ASSQDSKVDRDPLNYGYT
v_call: TRBV27; cdr3_aa: ASSVQGGWYEQY
v_call: TRBV10-2; cdr3_aa: ASSETEMGNSPLH
v_call: TRBV2; cdr3_aa: ASSGSLAFEQY
v_call: TRBV7-6; cdr3_aa: ASSRRGSPLH
v_call: TRBV5-6; cdr3_aa: ASSFRKGAGSNQPQH
v_call: TRBV7-2; cdr3_aa: ASSVSQGAYETQY
v_call: TRBV20-1; cdr3_aa: SAAGDYGYT
v_call: TRBV7-8; cdr3_aa: ASSLVAGAETQPQH
v_call: TRBV5-1; cdr3_aa: ASSLTGGSYNEQF
v_call: TRBV6-4; cdr3_aa: ASSDPPEQY
v_call: TRBV5-6; cdr3_aa: ASSLAGGSRTEAF
v_call: TRBV5-4; cdr3_aa: ASSLKGTGELF
v_call: TRBV7-9; cdr3_aa: ASTQGIMNTEAF
v_call: TRBV5-5; cdr3_aa: ASGHERGTDTQY
v_call: TRBV2; cdr3_aa: ASCRESRDEQY
v_call: TRBV9; cdr3_aa: ASSVTAGDYEQY
v_call: TRBV5-5; cdr3_aa: ASSLVGISLTISSGNTIY
v_call: TRBV4-1; cdr3_aa: ASSQEGSVNEQF
v_call: TRBV10-2; cdr3_aa: ASSDWAVNYGYT
v_call: TRBV7-3; cdr3_aa: ASSLGLNRETDTQY
v_call: TRBV5-1; cdr3_aa: ASSQNPTGSYEQY
v_call: TRBV5-8; cdr3_aa: ASSLRDSHYSNQPQH
v_call: TRBV7-2; cdr3_aa: ASTRVGGEPGELF
v_call: TRBV6-5; cdr3_aa: ASSYSGREYGYT
v_call: TRBV29-1; cdr3_aa: SVERGALDTQY
v_call: TRBV7-8; cdr3_aa: ASSSLRGRSGELF
v_call: TRBV18; cdr3_aa: ASSPGRDRGLKDYGYT
v_call: TRBV7-2; cdr3_aa: ASSAGGMGTEAF
v_call: TRBV21-1; cdr3_aa: ASRRDASTDTQY
v_call: TRBV5-1; cdr3_aa: ASSLAGLAGPDTQY
v_call: TRBV7-2; cdr3_aa: ASSSLGLAGGAEQY
v_call: TRBV28; cdr3_aa: ASSPGVSNQPQH
v_call: TRBV30; cdr3_aa: AWSPGTGGGANVLT
v_call: TRBV5-4; cdr3_aa: ASSLGGVRSYNEQF
v_call: TRBV4-3; cdr3_aa: ASSQEPSRVAGGPPMTDTQY
v_call: TRBV7-2; cdr3_aa: ASSDPVGVEEKLF
v_call: TRBV7-3; cdr3_aa: ASSLRPPRLANTGELF
v_call: TRBV28; cdr3_aa: ASSSVGGYT
v_call: TRBV14; cdr3_aa: ASSQDRLLGGRNTEAF
v_call: TRBV19; cdr3_aa: ASSRRTAANTEAF
v_call: TRBV28; cdr3_aa: ASSDGGANVLT
v_call: TRBV19; cdr3_aa: ASSRPNTEAF